This T cell receptor beta chain was found in a study of T cell responses to AZD1222 COVID-19 vaccine. Study-level points and caveats: Regions 160-218 and 743-854 dominated among vaccine-associated CD4 TCRs spanning spike. White British people made up most donors, females outnumbered males, and clonal diversity was possibly underestimated. Repertoires were collected only later (after the peak T cell response had occurred).

On this clone itself: The antigen is unknown. At one end the junction does not follow the germline gene, possibly because of a read error.

Germline-derived CDR1 and CDR2 are LGHNA and YSLEER. CDR3 length: 11 residues. The method was immunoSEQ multiplex PCR; TCRdb's version includes in-frame clones alone and lacks a portion of them. The data contain some 150,000 clones, 90% to 95% of them singletons. The sequencing here drew on peripheral blood, taken on day 0 of AZD1222 vaccination. The sequence was obtained from an adult in good health. V usage is TRBV4-3 and J usage is TRBJ2-4; D not certain. This CDR3 is CASSQVPGPCF. DNA of the CDR3: TGCGCCAGCAGCCAAGTTCCCGGCCCCTGCTTC.